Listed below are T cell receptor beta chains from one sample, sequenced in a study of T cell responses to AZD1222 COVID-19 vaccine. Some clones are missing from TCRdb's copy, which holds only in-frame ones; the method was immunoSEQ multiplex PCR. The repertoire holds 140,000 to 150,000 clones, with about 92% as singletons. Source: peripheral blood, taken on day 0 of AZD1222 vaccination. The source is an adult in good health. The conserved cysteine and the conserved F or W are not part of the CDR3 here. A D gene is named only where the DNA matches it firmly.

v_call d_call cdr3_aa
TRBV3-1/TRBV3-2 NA ASSQHAGRISGNTIY
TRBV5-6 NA ASSLAKGQRYT
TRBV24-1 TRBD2 ATSTGRGGYNEQF
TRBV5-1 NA ASSPAVAPTEAF
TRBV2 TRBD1 AISDRGKGYT
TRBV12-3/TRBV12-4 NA ASSFGNSPLH
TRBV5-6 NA ASSRRGYEQF
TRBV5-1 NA ASSLGSGNEQF
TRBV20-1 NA SARDPHEQY
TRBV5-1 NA ASSLGSSNTGELF
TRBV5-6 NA ASSLESYRPKIYGYT
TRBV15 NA ATSRGWGGSGNTIY
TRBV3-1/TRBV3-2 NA ASSSFGVAGGSVEF
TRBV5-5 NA ASSLEGSTEAF